This T cell receptor beta chain was sequenced during a study of blood T cell repertoires in COVID-19. For the study at large: T cells, B-cell-depleted T cells, or PBMCs supplied cDNA or gDNA.

Data came from immunoSEQ multiplex PCR; TCRdb stores just in-frame clones and leaves some out. The sample includes about 160,000 clones, more than 75% of them seen just once. This CDR3 is 15 amino acids long. CDR1 is SQVTM and CDR2 is ANQGSEA in the germline V gene. V shed 7 bases, J shed 2 bases, and the junction held 8 bases outside the gene matches. What was sequenced was PBMCs or T cells enriched from blood (not recorded which). The J gene is TRBJ2-1, the V gene TRBV29-1; TRBD1 matches at 10 bases. The sequence was obtained from a woman aged 50 to 65 who had recovered from COVID-19. The CDR3 loop reads CSAGQGVSTYNEQFF. The DNA of the CDR3 is TGCAGCGCCGGACAGGGGGTCTCAACCTACAATGAGCAGTTCTTC.